Below, 18 T cell receptor beta chains from the same sample are listed, as sequenced in a study of shared clonotypes between healthy human individuals (dated by TCRdb to 2019 to 2021). Library prep was done by the immunoSEQ multiplex PCR assay. This immuneACCESS table, as held by TCRdb, lists in-frame sequences with V and J called but not all clones. Of the missing ones, under half trace to an unresolved V gene in checked studies; the others have no known cause. This sample holds about 490,000 clones; 79% were observed only once. The ten largest make up around 12% of the sample. The sequenced sample was PBMCs. All receptors come from a woman aged 40-49 years in good health. Some clones in this sample may be carry-over from other donors' samples.

The chain carries TRBV9 and TRBJ1-1; D is undetermined. From germline, CDR1 is SGDLS and CDR2 YYNGEE. This CDR3 spans 15 amino acids. V lost 6 bases, J lost 4 bases, and 19 bases lay in between. The CDR3 region is CASTNSPGSRTEAFF. CDR3 DNA: TGTGCCAGCACCAACTCACCCGGGAGCCGCACTGAAGCTTTCTTT.

CDR3 DNA: TGCGCCAGCAGCCAACCCCGCCAGGGTTCCAAAAACATTCAGTACTTC. Its protein product is CASSQPRQGSKNIQYF. This chain uses TRBV4-1 with TRBJ2-4, with D possibly matching TRBD1 (5 bases). The ends were cut back, 2 bases at V and 2 bases at J, with 13 bases in the middle. In germline, CDR1 is MGHRA, CDR2 YSYEKL. The CDR3 has 16 residues.

V usage is TRBV28 and J usage is TRBJ1-5; D is unresolved. Germline V gene data show CDR1 as MDHEN and CDR2 as SYDVKM. This CDR3 comprises 13 residues. Trimming shortened V by 9 bases and J by 6 bases, and 15 bases separated the two germline ends. CDR3 residues: CASLEAAGQPQHF. The CDR3 nucleotides are TGTGCCAGTCTTGAGGCTGCGGGTCAGCCCCAGCATTTT.

Here the CDR3 reads CASSLDSLGSTEAFF. The DNA of the CDR3 is TGTGCCAGCAGCTTAGATTCCCTTGGGAGCACTGAAGCTTTCTTT. The chain has TRBV11-1 and TRBJ1-1; D remains ambiguous. This CDR3 region has 15 residues. Trimming left V 1 base short and J 4 bases short, with 13 bases between. CDR1 SGHAT and CDR2 FQDESV come from the germline V gene (reference sequence).

On this clone: The conserved closing phenylalanine or tryptophan is absent in this CDR3, likely reflecting a read error. V and J are TRBV28 and TRBJ1-5; a weak D match, TRBD1 (5 bases). V was shortened by 6 bases and J by 0 bases, with 6 bases between the two germline ends. Germline CDR1 reads MDHEN; CDR2 reads SYDVKM. This CDR3 is 13 amino acids long. The CDR3, as DNA: TGTGCCAGCAGGGGGCCTAGCAATCAGCCCCAGCATCTT. Translating gives CASRGPSNQPQHL.

The chain uses TRBV5-1 and TRBJ2-2; 15 nucleotides line up with TRBD2. V lost 4 bases, J lost 4 bases, and 5 bases stayed unmatched. Germline CDR1 and CDR2: SGHRS and YFSETQ. The CDR3 sequence is 17 residues long. The CDR3 reads CASSRTSGRAGTGELFF. CDR3 bases: TGCGCCAGCAGCCGGACTAGCGGGAGGGCCGGCACCGGGGAGCTGTTTTTT.

The chain uses TRBV5-1 and TRBJ2-6; D is ambiguous. The CDR3 sequence is 15 residues long. Deletions cut 0 bases from V and 2 bases from J, with 6 bases between. The germline gives CDR1 SGHRS, CDR2 YFSETQ. The DNA for the CDR3 is TGCGCCAGCAGCTTGGGCCTGACTGGGGCCAACGTCCTGACTTTC. Translation: CASSLGLTGANVLTF.

This clone was detected a few times. The V gene is TRBV25-1, the J gene TRBJ2-5; D is unclear. Trimming left V 5 bases short and J 1 base short, with 11 bases between. CDR1 and CDR2 (germline): MGHDK, SYGVNS. The CDR3 consists of 14 residues. This CDR3 is CASSPPAGQETQYF. The DNA for the CDR3 is TGTGCCAGCAGTCCGCCGGCCGGCCAAGAGACCCAGTACTTC.

The chain uses TRBV20-1 and TRBJ2-1; D gene unclear. Germline CDR1 and CDR2: DFQATT and SNEGSKA (reference sequence). This CDR3 spans 11 amino acids. Trimming pared 6 bases from V and 6 bases from J, leaving 9 bases between. The CDR3 bases are TGCAGTGCCTATAAACGCAATGAGCAGTTCTTC. The encoded protein is CSAYKRNEQFF.

The chain uses TRBV27 and TRBJ1-4; 10 nucleotides match TRBD1. CDR3 length equals 14 residues. The junction had 3 bases not matched to a gene; V was cut back by 5 bases and J by 6 bases. Germline assignment: CDR1 MNHEY and CDR2 SMNVEV (reference sequence). This CDR3 reads CASSPDRGYEKLFF. The DNA for the CDR3 is TGTGCCAGCAGTCCGGACAGGGGGTATGAAAAACTGTTTTTT.

The chain links TRBV30 to TRBJ2-7; 8 nucleotides match TRBD1. Germline lookup yields CDR1 GTSNPN and CDR2 SVGIG (reference sequence). The CDR3 is 13 amino acids. Trimming removed 2 bases from V and 5 bases from J; junction bases left unmatched: 5. CDR3 in amino acids: CAWSWTGWDEQYF. For the CDR3, the DNA is TGTGCCTGGAGTTGGACAGGGTGGGACGAGCAGTACTTC.

V gene TRBV7-8 combines with J gene TRBJ1-3; 7 nucleotides agree with TRBD1. CDR3 length: 15 amino acids. Germline V gene lookup returns CDR1 SGHVS and CDR2 FQNEAQ. The J segment lost 7 bases and the V segment lost 4 bases, leaving 10 bases of the junction unmatched. This CDR3 reads CASSYPTGTDNTIYF. The CDR3 DNA reads TGTGCCAGCAGCTACCCAACCGGGACAGATAACACCATATATTTT.

V is TRBV5-1 and J is TRBJ2-3; D possibly corresponds to TRBD1 (5 bases). This CDR3 is built from 15 residues. The V gene's germline CDR1 is SGHRS and CDR2 YFSETQ. Deletions cut 0 bases from V and 2 bases from J, with 10 bases between. CDR3 sequence reads: CASSLARRVTDTQYF. The DNA for the CDR3 is TGCGCCAGCAGCTTGGCCCGCAGGGTCACAGATACGCAGTATTTT.

This clone was seen only a few times. The genes are TRBV28 and TRBJ2-5; 10 nucleotides line up with TRBD2. Near its end, the DNA agrees better with TRBJ2-7, so the J call may be wrong. The CDR3 totals 16 residues. The germline gives CDR1 MDHEN, CDR2 SYDVKM. In nucleotides, the CDR3 is TGTGCCAGCAGCCGTACCCGGGGACTAGCGACCTACGAGCAGTACTTC. Protein sequence: CASSRTRGLATYEQYF.

The chain has TRBV11-2 and TRBJ2-1; D tentatively fits TRBD1 or TRBD2 (5 bases each). Trimming left V 1 base short and J 7 bases short, with 17 bases between. The CDR3 sequence is 16 residues long. Germline V gene data show CDR1 as SGHAT and CDR2 as FQNNGV. CDR3 sequence (DNA): TGTGCCAGCAGCTTAGCCACGAGGGGAGCAGAAAATGAGCAGTTCTTC. Translating it yields CASSLATRGAENEQFF.

The chain links TRBV4-3 to TRBJ2-5; 9 bases map to TRBD1. V was pared by 1 base and J by 2 bases, with 2 bases of the junction left unmatched. The germline CDR1 and CDR2 sequences are LGHNA and YSLEER. The CDR3 spans 15 residues. CDR3 in amino acids: CASSQGTGEQETQYF. DNA of the CDR3: TGCGCCAGCAGCCAAGGGACAGGGGAACAAGAGACCCAGTACTTC.

A word on this clone: Other DNA sequences in this specimen translate into the identical CDR3. The V call is TRBV6-5, the J call TRBJ2-7; D not resolved. Looked up from germline, CDR1 is MNHEY and CDR2 is SVGAGI. Deletions cut 0 bases from V and 1 base from J, with 1 base between. The CDR3 contains 12 residues. The CDR3 coding sequence is TGTGCCAGCAGTTACTCTTCCTACGAGCAGTACTTC. Translating gives CASSYSSYEQYF.

The chain is built from TRBV19 and TRBJ1-3; no clear D gene. The CDR3 sequence is 13 residues long. CDR1 and CDR2 from the germline V gene are LNHDA and SQIVND (reference sequence). Between the trimmed V and J ends, which lost 4 bases and 1 base, there was a span of 5 bases. The CDR3 DNA reads as TGTGCCAGTAGTACGGGGTCTGGAAACACCATATATTTT. Protein product: CASSTGSGNTIYF.